Listed below are T cell receptor beta chains from one sample, sequenced in a study of CD8 T cells in ankylosing spondylitis. TCRdb itself ran the 5' RACE reads through MiXCR, one entry per CDR3 protein. The sample has some 240,000 distinct CDR3 sequences; around 9.1% are singletons. The sequenced sample was blood, either unsorted or a sorted T cell fraction (not recorded which). These TCRs come from a male donor with ankylosing spondylitis or in good health (not recorded which). Both conserved end residues are part of each CDR3. Fields, in order: J gene, clone size, D gene, V gene, CDR3 protein, CDR3 DNA. A D gene is named only where the DNA matches it firmly. The size field is filled for only some rows; it gives once, few, many or a size class.

J: TRBJ2-7
size: many
D: TRBD2
V: TRBV20-1
CDR3: CSASGTSGKSSYEQYF
DNA: TGCAGTGCTAGTGGGACTAGCGGGAAAAGCTCCTACGAGCAGTACTTC

J: TRBJ1-2
size: many
D: .
V: TRBV20-1
CDR3: CSAKMGGSGYTF
DNA: TGCAGTGCCAAAATGGGGGGTAGTGGCTACACCTTC

J: TRBJ1-1
size: many
D: TRBD1
V: TRBV10-3
CDR3: CAISDPYRGWGTEAFF
DNA: TGTGCCATCAGTGACCCGTACAGGGGGTGGGGCACTGAAGCTTTCTTT

J: TRBJ1-1
size: .
D: TRBD1
V: TRBV28
CDR3: CASSPSPGTGMNTEAFF
DNA: TGTGCCAGCAGCCCCTCTCCCGGGACAGGGATGAACACTGAAGCTTTCTTT

J: TRBJ2-2
size: many
D: .
V: TRBV15
CDR3: CATSRDVQYLLGELFF
DNA: TGTGCCACCAGCAGAGATGTGCAGTATCTACTCGGGGAGCTGTTTTTT

J: TRBJ2-7
size: .
D: .
V: TRBV7-2
CDR3: CASSPGHSSYEQYF
DNA: TGTGCCAGCAGCCCTGGACATTCCTCCTACGAGCAGTACTTC

J: TRBJ2-5
size: many
D: TRBD2
V: TRBV20-1
CDR3: CSARALLGLAGFDQETQYF
DNA: TGCAGTGCTAGAGCTCTACTGGGACTAGCGGGATTTGACCAAGAGACCCAGTACTTC

J: TRBJ2-5
size: many
D: .
V: TRBV12-3/TRBV12-4
CDR3: CASRARDFQETQYF
DNA: TGTGCCAGCAGGGCTAGGGACTTTCAAGAGACCCAGTACTTC

J: TRBJ2-7
size: many
D: TRBD1
V: TRBV20-1
CDR3: CSARDRDSSYEQYF
DNA: TGCAGTGCTAGAGATAGGGACAGCTCCTACGAGCAGTACTTC

J: TRBJ1-1
size: many
D: TRBD1
V: TRBV4-1
CDR3: CASSQIQGKGTEAFF
DNA: TGCGCCAGCAGCCAGATACAGGGGAAGGGAACTGAAGCTTTCTTT

J: TRBJ1-4
size: .
D: TRBD1
V: TRBV20-1
CDR3: CCARATGPGQRNEKLFF
DNA: TGCTGTGCTAGAGCCACCGGTCCGGGACAGCGTAATGAAAAACTGTTTTTT

J: TRBJ2-2
size: many
D: .
V: TRBV5-1
CDR3: CASSIWLSGELFF
DNA: TGCGCCAGCAGCATCTGGTTGTCCGGGGAGCTGTTTTTT

J: TRBJ2-3
size: many
D: .
V: TRBV29-1
CDR3: CSVADTGTQYF
DNA: TGCAGCGTTGCGGACACGGGTACGCAGTATTTT

J: TRBJ2-2
size: many
D: TRBD2
V: TRBV27
CDR3: CASSSGGLVTGELFF
DNA: TGTGCCAGCAGTTCGGGGGGGCTTGTCACCGGGGAGCTGTTTTTT

J: TRBJ2-3
size: few
D: TRBD2
V: TRBV7-9
CDR3: CASSPRTSGGEGDTQYF
DNA: TGTGCCAGCAGCCCTCGGACTAGCGGGGGGGAGGGTGATACGCAGTATTTT

J: TRBJ2-4
size: many
D: .
V: TRBV7-2
CDR3: CASSLALDVAKNIQYF
DNA: TGTGCCAGCAGCTTAGCGCTCGATGTAGCCAAAAACATTCAGTACTTC

J: TRBJ2-1
size: many
D: .
V: TRBV12-3/TRBV12-4
CDR3: CASSFKSSSYNEQFF
DNA: TGTGCCAGCAGTTTTAAATCCAGCTCCTACAATGAGCAGTTCTTC

J: TRBJ2-3
size: many
D: TRBD1
V: TRBV7-9
CDR3: CASSHRTGASSTDTQYF
DNA: TGTGCCAGCAGCCATCGGACAGGGGCGTCTAGCACAGATACGCAGTATTTT

J: TRBJ2-7
size: .
D: .
V: TRBV9
CDR3: CASSADRGAPYEQYF
DNA: TGTGCCAGCAGCGCCGACCGCGGGGCTCCGTACGAGCAGTACTTC

J: TRBJ2-3
size: many
D: .
V: TRBV5-6
CDR3: CASSLSELVGTDTQYF
DNA: TGTGCCAGCAGCTTGTCCGAACTGGTCGGTACAGATACGCAGTATTTT

J: TRBJ1-1
size: many
D: TRBD1
V: TRBV25-1
CDR3: CASSVAGGNTEAFF
DNA: TGTGCCAGCAGTGTAGCAGGGGGCAACACTGAAGCTTTCTTT

J: TRBJ1-6
size: many
D: TRBD1
V: TRBV7-9
CDR3: CASSSRAGGESPLHF
DNA: TGTGCCAGCAGCTCGCGGGCAGGGGGAGAATCACCCCTCCACTTT

J: TRBJ2-2
size: many
D: .
V: TRBV9
CDR3: CASRGDGNTGELFF
DNA: TGTGCCAGCAGGGGGGACGGGAACACCGGGGAGCTGTTTTTT

J: TRBJ2-2
size: many
D: .
V: TRBV7-9
CDR3: CASGASDTGELFF
DNA: TGTGCCAGCGGGGCGTCGGACACCGGGGAGCTGTTTTTT

J: TRBJ1-3
size: many
D: .
V: TRBV5-1
CDR3: CASSSQNGGAGNTIYF
DNA: TGCGCCAGCAGCTCACAAAACGGGGGAGCTGGAAACACCATATATTTT

J: TRBJ2-3
size: many
D: TRBD2
V: TRBV7-2
CDR3: CASSLGLAGGRGDTQYF
DNA: TGTGCCAGCAGCTTAGGACTAGCGGGGGGCCGAGGAGATACGCAGTATTTT

J: TRBJ2-3
size: many
D: .
V: TRBV5-5
CDR3: CASSFYPSGDTQYF
DNA: TGTGCCAGCAGCTTCTACCCGTCGGGTGATACGCAGTATTTT

J: TRBJ2-3
size: many
D: .
V: TRBV5-1
CDR3: CASSSAGTTDTQYF
DNA: TGCGCCAGCAGCTCAGCGGGCACAACAGATACGCAGTATTTT

J: TRBJ2-3
size: many
D: .
V: TRBV12-3/TRBV12-4
CDR3: CASSSLTDTQYF
DNA: TGTGCCAGCAGCTCCCTCACAGATACGCAGTATTTT

J: TRBJ1-6
size: .
D: .
V: TRBV7-2
CDR3: CASSPIRGVPLHF
DNA: TGTGCCAGCAGCCCCATCAGGGGAGTCCCCCTCCACTTT

J: TRBJ2-7
size: many
D: .
V: TRBV4-2
CDR3: CASSHYLGSYEQYF
DNA: TGTGCCAGCAGCCACTACCTAGGGTCCTACGAGCAGTACTTC

J: TRBJ1-5
size: many
D: TRBD1
V: TRBV3-1
CDR3: CASSQADRGNQPQHF
DNA: TGTGCCAGCAGCCAAGCGGACAGGGGGAATCAGCCCCAGCATTTT

J: TRBJ1-1
size: .
D: .
V: TRBV2
CDR3: CASSAQGLTEAFF
DNA: TGTGCCAGCAGCGCGCAGGGGCTCACTGAAGCTTTCTTT

J: TRBJ2-1
size: many
D: TRBD1
V: TRBV9
CDR3: CASSVPSGTGTAMGSYNEQFF
DNA: TGTGCCAGCAGCGTACCCTCTGGGACAGGGACGGCAATGGGCTCCTACAATGAGCAGTTCTTC

J: TRBJ2-1
size: many
D: TRBD2
V: TRBV29-1
CDR3: CSVTTSGSINEQFF
DNA: TGCAGCGTAACGACTAGCGGGAGCATCAATGAGCAGTTCTTC

J: TRBJ2-2
size: few
D: TRBD1
V: TRBV7-3
CDR3: CASSGQGLNTGELFF
DNA: TGTGCCAGCAGCGGACAGGGATTGAACACCGGGGAGCTGTTTTTT

J: TRBJ2-1
size: many
D: .
V: TRBV7-9
CDR3: CAPGQGGEYNEQFF
DNA: TGTGCCCCTGGTCAGGGGGGAGAGTACAATGAGCAGTTCTTC

J: TRBJ2-6
size: few
D: TRBD2
V: TRBV7-2
CDR3: CASNVAAGVLLSSGANVLTF
DNA: TGTGCCAGCAACGTAGCAGCGGGAGTCCTATTAAGCTCTGGGGCCAACGTCCTGACTTTC

J: TRBJ1-1
size: many
D: .
V: TRBV4-2
CDR3: CATLSMGDTEAFF
DNA: TGTGCCACCCTCTCTATGGGGGACACTGAAGCTTTCTTT

J: TRBJ2-7
size: .
D: .
V: TRBV5-4
CDR3: CASSYWGPYEQYF
DNA: TGTGCCAGCAGCTACTGGGGTCCCTACGAGCAGTACTTC

J: TRBJ1-5
size: many
D: .
V: TRBV24-1
CDR3: CATSDLQRQLGQPQHF
DNA: TGTGCCACCAGTGATTTGCAACGCCAACTGGGTCAGCCCCAGCATTTT

J: TRBJ2-5
size: many
D: TRBD2
V: TRBV5-1
CDR3: CASSQTGLGGETQYF
DNA: TGCGCCAGCAGTCAGACGGGACTAGGAGGTGAGACCCAGTACTTC

J: TRBJ2-3
size: many
D: .
V: TRBV20-1
CDR3: CSARWALGADTQYF
DNA: TGCAGTGCTAGATGGGCGCTAGGGGCAGATACGCAGTATTTT

J: TRBJ2-3
size: many
D: .
V: TRBV7-2
CDR3: CASSLEWVTDTQYF
DNA: TGTGCCAGCAGCTTAGAATGGGTCACAGATACGCAGTATTTT

J: TRBJ1-5
size: .
D: .
V: TRBV29-1
CDR3: CSASGNSNQPQHF
DNA: TGCAGCGCCTCGGGAAACAGCAATCAGCCCCAGCATTTT

J: TRBJ2-7
size: many
D: .
V: TRBV5-6
CDR3: CASSLVAANYEQYF
DNA: TGTGCCAGCAGCTTGGTAGCGGCGAACTACGAGCAGTACTTC

J: TRBJ2-2
size: many
D: TRBD1
V: TRBV18
CDR3: CASSEDRFNTGELFF
DNA: TGTGCCAGCTCAGAGGACAGGTTCAACACCGGGGAGCTGTTTTTT

J: TRBJ2-7
size: few
D: TRBD2
V: TRBV7-2
CDR3: CACTPGGPYEQYF
DNA: TGTGCCTGCACCCCGGGAGGGCCATACGAGCAGTACTTC

J: TRBJ1-5
size: many
D: .
V: TRBV20-1
CDR3: CSARMLGNQPQHF
DNA: TGCAGTGCTAGAATGCTGGGCAATCAGCCCCAGCATTTT

J: TRBJ1-2
size: many
D: TRBD1
V: TRBV7-2
CDR3: CASSPDRGYGYTF
DNA: TGTGCCAGCAGCCCCGACAGGGGGTATGGCTACACCTTC

J: TRBJ1-2
size: many
D: .
V: TRBV7-6
CDR3: CASSHDRNYGYTF
DNA: TGTGCCAGCAGCCACGACAGAAACTATGGCTACACCTTC

J: TRBJ2-1
size: few
D: .
V: TRBV18
CDR3: CASSPKPHPSYNEQFF
DNA: TGTGCCAGCTCACCCAAACCTCACCCTTCCTACAATGAGCAGTTCTTC

J: TRBJ2-7
size: .
D: TRBD2
V: TRBV11-1
CDR3: CASSSRTSASYEQYF
DNA: TGTGCCAGCAGCTCCCGGACTAGCGCCTCCTACGAGCAGTACTTC

J: TRBJ1-2
size: many
D: TRBD1
V: TRBV5-6
CDR3: CASSLRTGGGYTF
DNA: TGTGCCAGCAGCTTACGGACAGGGGGTGGCTACACCTTC

J: TRBJ2-5
size: many
D: TRBD2
V: TRBV2
CDR3: CASRLAGESETQYF
DNA: TGTGCCAGTAGACTAGCGGGAGAATCTGAGACCCAGTACTTC

J: TRBJ2-7
size: many
D: .
V: TRBV7-2
CDR3: CASSLESGSAYEQYF
DNA: TGTGCCAGCAGCTTAGAGTCCGGGTCAGCCTACGAGCAGTACTTC

J: TRBJ2-3
size: many
D: TRBD2
V: TRBV7-3
CDR3: CASSQGTSGGTDTQYF
DNA: TGTGCCAGCAGTCAAGGGACTAGCGGGGGAACAGATACGCAGTATTTT